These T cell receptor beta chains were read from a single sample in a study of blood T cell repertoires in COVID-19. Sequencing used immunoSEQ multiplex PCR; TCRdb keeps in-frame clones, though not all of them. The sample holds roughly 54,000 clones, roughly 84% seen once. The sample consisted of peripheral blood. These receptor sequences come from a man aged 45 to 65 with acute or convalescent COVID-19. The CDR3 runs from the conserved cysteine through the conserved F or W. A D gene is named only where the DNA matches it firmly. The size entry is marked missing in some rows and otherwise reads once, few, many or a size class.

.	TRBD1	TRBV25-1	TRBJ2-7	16	CASSDWGQGEYYEQYF	TGTGCCAGCAGTGACTGGGGACAGGGAGAATACTACGAGCAGTACTTC
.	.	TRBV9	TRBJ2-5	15	CASSPHGGGGETQYF	TGTGCCAGCAGCCCCCATGGGGGAGGGGGAGAGACCCAGTACTTC
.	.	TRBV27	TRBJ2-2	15	CASSPRLSVGGELFF	TGTGCCAGCAGTCCCAGGCTCTCGGTGGGCGGGGAGCTGTTTTTT
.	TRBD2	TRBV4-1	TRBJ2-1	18	CASSPGTSGRKTYNEQFF	TGCGCCAGCAGCCCAGGGACTAGCGGGAGGAAAACCTACAATGAGCAGTTCTTC
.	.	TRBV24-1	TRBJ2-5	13	CATSDVGGETQYF	TGTGCCACCAGTGATGTAGGGGGTGAGACCCAGTACTTC
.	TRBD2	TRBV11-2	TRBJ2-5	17	CASSRGTSGGYQETQYF	TGTGCCAGCAGCCGAGGGACTAGCGGGGGTTACCAAGAGACCCAGTACTTC
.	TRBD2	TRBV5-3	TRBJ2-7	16	CARSLDQRETSYEQYF	TGTGCCAGAAGCTTGGATCAGCGGGAGACCTCCTACGAGCAGTACTTC
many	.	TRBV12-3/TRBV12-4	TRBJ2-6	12	CATQFGANVLTF	TGTGCCACCCAATTTGGGGCCAACGTCCTGACTTTC
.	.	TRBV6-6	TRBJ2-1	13	CASSYPNRDEQFF	TGTGCCAGCAGTTACCCGAACCGCGATGAGCAGTTCTTC
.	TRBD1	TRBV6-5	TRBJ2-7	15	CASSLTTGFSSEQYF	TGTGCCAGCAGTTTAACGACAGGGTTTTCGTCGGAGCAGTACTTC
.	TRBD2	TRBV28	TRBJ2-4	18	CASSSYFQGGLAKNIQYF	TGTGCCAGCAGTTCCTATTTCCAGGGAGGGCTAGCCAAAAACATTCAGTACTTC
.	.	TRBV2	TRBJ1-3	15	CASSATFLSGNTIYF	TGTGCCAGCAGTGCTACGTTTCTATCTGGAAACACCATATATTTT
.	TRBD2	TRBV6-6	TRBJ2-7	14	CASSGTSGTYEQYF	TGTGCCAGCAGCGGGACTAGCGGGACTTACGAGCAGTACTTC
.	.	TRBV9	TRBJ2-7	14	CASSVDRAGYEQYF	TGTGCCAGCAGCGTAGACAGGGCGGGCTACGAGCAGTACTTC
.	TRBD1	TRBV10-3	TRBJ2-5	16	CAISELDRGHRETQYF	TGTGCCATCAGTGAGTTGGACAGGGGGCATCGGGAGACCCAGTACTTC
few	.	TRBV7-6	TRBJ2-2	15	CASSLQGRVGGELFF	TGTGCCAGCAGCTTACAAGGCAGGGTAGGCGGGGAGCTGTTTTTT
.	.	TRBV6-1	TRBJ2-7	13	CASSESLYGEQYF	TGTGCCAGCAGTGAATCCCTCTACGGCGAGCAGTACTTC
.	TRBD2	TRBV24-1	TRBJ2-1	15	CATSDRLAEDNEQFF	TGTGCCACCAGTGACCGGCTAGCGGAAGACAATGAGCAGTTCTTC
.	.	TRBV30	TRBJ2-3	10	CAWQGDTQYF	TGTGCCTGGCAGGGAGATACGCAGTATTTT
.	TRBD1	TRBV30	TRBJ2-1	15	CAWSVAGTELNEQFF	TGTGCCTGGAGTGTTGCCGGGACAGAGCTTAATGAGCAGTTCTTC
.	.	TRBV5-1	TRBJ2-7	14	CASSLSGALYEQYF	TGCGCCAGCAGCTTGTCAGGGGCTCTCTACGAGCAGTACTTC
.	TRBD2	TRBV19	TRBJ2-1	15	CASNLAGGLYNEQFF	TGTGCCAGTAATTTAGCGGGGGGGCTCTACAATGAGCAGTTCTTC
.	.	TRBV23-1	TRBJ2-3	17	CASSQSLVNTSTDTQYF	TGCGCCAGCAGTCAATCTCTCGTCAATACTAGCACAGATACGCAGTATTTT
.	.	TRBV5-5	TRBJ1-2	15	CASSLVAVTNYGYTF	TGTGCCAGCAGCTTGGTGGCCGTAACTAACTATGGCTACACCTTC
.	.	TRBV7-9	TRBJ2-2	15	CASSLGRANTGELFF	TGTGCCAGCAGCTTAGGCAGGGCGAACACCGGGGAGCTGTTTTTT
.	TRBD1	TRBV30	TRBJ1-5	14	CAWSAGQGGQPQHF	TGTGCCTGGAGTGCCGGACAGGGAGGTCAGCCCCAGCATTTT
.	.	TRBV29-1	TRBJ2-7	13	CSVEWAETYEQYF	TGCAGCGTTGAATGGGCAGAAACCTACGAGCAGTACTTC
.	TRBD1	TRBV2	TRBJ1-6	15	CASRTWTGGNSPLHF	TGTGCCAGCCGTACCTGGACAGGGGGGAATTCACCCCTCCACTTT
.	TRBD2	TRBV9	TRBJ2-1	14	CASSISGGAYEQFF	TGTGCCAGCAGCATTAGCGGGGGGGCCTATGAGCAGTTCTTC
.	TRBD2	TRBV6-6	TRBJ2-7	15	CASSPGGLNVNEQYF	TGTGCCAGCAGCCCGGGGGGGCTGAACGTCAACGAGCAGTACTTC
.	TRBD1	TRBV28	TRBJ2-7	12	CAATGGIYEQYF	TGTGCCGCGACAGGGGGGATATACGAGCAGTACTTC